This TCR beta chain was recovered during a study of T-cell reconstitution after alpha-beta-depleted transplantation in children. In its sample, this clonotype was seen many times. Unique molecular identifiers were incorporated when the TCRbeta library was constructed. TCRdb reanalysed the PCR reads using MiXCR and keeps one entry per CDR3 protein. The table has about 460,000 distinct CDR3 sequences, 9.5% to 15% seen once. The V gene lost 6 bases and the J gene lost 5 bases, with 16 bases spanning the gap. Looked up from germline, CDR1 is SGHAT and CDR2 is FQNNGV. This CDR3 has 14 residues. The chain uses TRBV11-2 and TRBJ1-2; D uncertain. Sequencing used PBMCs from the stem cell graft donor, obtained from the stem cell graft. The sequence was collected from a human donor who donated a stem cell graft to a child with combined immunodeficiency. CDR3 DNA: TGTGCCAGCAGTTCATTTCGCCTACCATATGGCTACACCTTC. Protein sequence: CASSSFRLPYGYTF.